This T cell receptor beta chain came from a study of blood T cells in healthy people across ages (dated by TCRdb to about 2015). Study-level background: In model experiments, template switching captured about one uniquely barcoded TCR beta cDNA molecule for every two T cells. Donors were grouped into four age groups: young (average 16 years), middle-aged (less than 40), aged (over 55) and long-lived (approximately 81). Using the same blood draw, the study looked at two additional independent replicas of 1 million unique cDNA reads for two donors, one aged 18 to 29 and the other aged 80 or older. To track age-related changes in TCR beta repertoire diversity, the study relied on deep sequencing normalized with unique cDNA molecular identifiers.

Preparation of the library involved 5' RACE. The sequencer was an Illumina HiSeq 2500. A second PCR of roughly 7 to 12 cycles was run with a J-beta primer mix and a sample-barcoded 5' primer. A unique molecular identifier was introduced onto each TCR beta cDNA molecule by a template-switch 5' adaptor carrying 12 random nucleotides. Each sample yielded at least 3 million CDR3-containing paired-end reads. First-strand cDNA was synthesized from all RNA with the Mint cDNA synthesis kit, primed by a TRBC-specific oligonucleotide. After uracil-DNA glycosylase treatment, a first 18-cycle PCR used universal primers M1SS and BC2_uni_R on all cDNA. The paper's data handling went like this. Each sample was normalized by randomly selecting 1 million high-quality reads, each carrying a distinct molecular identifier. Reads sharing molecular identifiers were discarded rather than binned into consensus sequences. CDR3 identification, clonotype clustering and error correction used MiTCR with a Q25 quality threshold and the strictest error-elimination algorithm. A nonparametric unseen species model with Euler transformation was used to estimate a lower bound on total TCR beta diversity. TCRdb took the public reads, trimmed them with fastp at Q25, ran MiXCR for clone calling and kept in-frame beta chains. Rows merge per CDR3 protein into single entries with the most common DNA and genes. The V and J calls and clone size are TCRdb's, not the authors'. The sample table shows 750,000 to 1,000,000 distinct CDR3 sequences, and almost 30% are seen once. Roughly 10% of the sample belongs to the ten largest clones.

Paper-wide results and their limitations: The percentage of naive T cells measured by flow cytometry correlated strongly with observed TCR beta diversity. Total diversity estimates from one million sequenced T cells were considered lower bounds and underestimates. Since profiling was done on bulk unsorted PBMCs, naive and antigen-experienced compartments could not be conclusively compared. Observed TCR beta diversity per million T cells fell roughly linearly with age, and a significant reduction was already apparent by age around 40. Compared with the aged group, the long-lived group had more naive CD4+ T cells, fewer expanded clones and increased TCR diversity, suggesting age selection. The CMV infection status of donors was not known, potentially confounding age-related changes in expanded clonotypes.

The 39 donors, aged roughly 6 to 90 years, were systemically healthy Caucasian individuals from Russia. Each donor gave around 9 milliliters of peripheral blood, collected into EDTA-treated Vacutainer tubes. Ficoll-Paque density-gradient centrifugation was used to isolate PBMCs, with at least 6.5 million obtained per sample. Trizol reagent was used to extract total RNA from the PBMCs, yielding at least 6 micrograms per sample. For every donor, flow cytometry on a PBMC aliquot measured the percentage of naive CD45RAhigh/CD27high T cells. A word on this clonotype: Which antigen it targets is not known. Per-base quality was not reported, and no clone a single base away is much larger than it.

CDR1 and CDR2, per the germline V gene (reference sequence), are LGHDT and YNNKEL. CDR3 length: 15 amino acids, cysteine to phenylalanine. Only CDR3 DNA remains: 45 bases, in frame from the first base. Trimming takes 2 bases off V and 3 bases off J; junction bases not matched to a gene: 6. The same specimen was also included in a second study, on T cells of mothers and their children. In that second paper, the authors write: Donors were nine systemically healthy Caucasian individuals: three mothers and their six children. cDNA synthesis consumed the entire amount of extracted RNA, loaded at around 1.5 ug RNA in each 15 ul reaction. In the second PCR, the M1S primer added sample barcodes and 2-4 random nucleotides. Each mother yielded over 9 million TCR beta CDR3 reads and each child 2.5 million to 3 million reads. Thymic selection similarly shapes TCR recombination output in related and unrelated pairs, with minor effect from inherited differences. Normalized repertoire overlap was always slightly but never significantly higher in related than unrelated mother-child pairs. No persistent microchimeric T cell clones were detected, at a sensitivity of approximately 90 clones per million clonotypes. The study used deep NGS to compare TCR beta repertoires of mothers and children, seeking features distinguishing related mother-child pairs from unrelated individuals. The mean age was about 38 +/- 4 years for the mothers and roughly 10 +/- 4 years for the children. After adapter ligation was performed with NEBNext reagents, the libraries were sequenced on an Illumina HiSeq 2000 with 100+100 nt paired-end reads. To avoid cross-contamination, the mother libraries and the child libraries were prepared a month apart and sequenced in separate runs. Between roughly 500,000 and 2,300,000 distinct TCR beta clonotypes were identified per donor. Naive TCR beta clonotypes were estimated from low-frequency clonotypes matched to each donor's FACS-determined naive share, without sorting.

The sequence joins TRBV3-1 to TRBJ1-1, with 7 bases matching TRBD1. The TCR sequence derives from a woman aged 40 to 50 in good health. Sequenced material: blood. DNA sequence: TGTGCCAGCAGCCAACGGAGGGGGCGAGACACTGAAGCTTTCTTT. This codes for CASSQRRGRDTEAFF.